One and the same sample provided the 24 T cell receptor beta chains below, sequenced in a study of response to subunit inactivated influenza vaccine. Each CDR3 protein gets one entry after TCRdb re-called the RT-PCR reads with MiXCR. The sample includes over 450,000 distinct CDR3 sequences, 13% of them seen just once. Sample: PBMCs from blood, taken 40 to 50 days after vaccination. These receptors originate from a man aged 45-65 years who received an inactivated influenza vaccine.

This clonotype was detected only a few times. The CDR3 is CSVAPLNTEAFF. For the CDR3, the DNA is TGCAGCGTTGCGCCCCTGAACACTGAAGCTTTCTTT. The chain couples TRBV29-1 to TRBJ1-1; D is undetermined. This CDR3 contains 12 residues. The germline gives CDR1 SQVTM, CDR2 ANQGSEA. Trimming stripped 4 bases from V and 0 bases from J, with 6 bases between.

This clonotype was seen a handful of times. The V call is TRBV9, the J call TRBJ2-7; D may be TRBD1 or TRBD2 (5 bases each). This CDR3 spans 15 amino acids. Trimming removed 4 bases from V and 0 bases from J, with 14 bases in between. The germline gives CDR1 SGDLS, CDR2 YYNGEE. The CDR3 loop is CASSPGADNSYEQYF. The CDR3 coding sequence is TGTGCCAGCAGCCCCGGGGCAGACAACTCCTACGAGCAGTACTTC.

V and J are TRBV12-3 or TRBV12-4 and TRBJ2-4; TRBD1 might be the D (6 bases). Trimming took off 2 bases at V and 0 bases at J, with 11 bases between the two ends. The CDR3 sequence is 16 residues long. The CDR3: CASSLWDILAKNIQYF. CDR3 coding DNA: TGTGCCAGCAGTTTATGGGACATCCTAGCCAAAAACATTCAGTACTTC.

This clonotype was observed at least ten times. The V call is TRBV29-1, the J call TRBJ2-7; 10 bases align to TRBD2. The CDR3 has 16 residues. In germline, CDR1 is SQVTM, CDR2 ANQGSEA. V shed 6 bases and J 4 bases; nucleotides not matched to a gene: 15. As DNA, the CDR3 is TGCAGCGTAACCGGGCTAGCGGGAGCCCAAATTTACGAGCAGTACTTC. It specifies CSVTGLAGAQIYEQYF.

V gene TRBV4-3 combines with J gene TRBJ2-6, with TRBD1 as a possible D gene (7 bases). Trimming stripped 0 bases from V and 0 bases from J, with 18 bases between. This CDR3 is built from 20 residues. Germline V gene sequence: CDR1 LGHNA, CDR2 YSLEER. CDR3: CASSQEGGGWSNSGANVLTF. In DNA, the CDR3 is TGCGCCAGCAGCCAAGAAGGAGGGGGCTGGTCCAACTCTGGGGCCAACGTCCTGACTTTC.

This clonotype has a count of ten or more. The chain recombines TRBV5-5 with TRBJ2-1, with TRBD2 matching over 12 bases. Germline V CDR1 and CDR2: SGHKS, YYEKEE (reference sequence). The CDR3 has 16 residues. Germline trimming cut 5 bases from V and 8 bases from J; bases unmatched to any gene: 11. CDR3 DNA: TGTGCCAGCAGGCGGACTAGCGGGGTCCCCTCCGATGAGCAGTTCTTC. The encoded protein is CASRRTSGVPSDEQFF.

This clonotype was recorded a few times. The genes are TRBV7-9 and TRBJ1-5; no firm D call. Trimming took 5 bases from V and 5 from J, leaving 10 bases between them. This CDR3 region has 13 residues. From germline, CDR1 is SEHNR and CDR2 FQNEAQ (reference sequence). This CDR3 reads CASSPAGDQPQHF. CDR3 DNA: TGTGCCAGCAGCCCGGCCGGGGATCAGCCCCAGCATTTT. The whole variable domain, remainder taken from reference TRBV7-9 and TRBJ1-5, is DTGVSQNPRHKITKRGQNVTFRCDPISEHNRLYWYRQTLGQGPEFLTYFQNEAQLEKSRLLSDRFSAERPKGSFSTLEIQRTEQGDSAMYLCASSPAGDQPQHFGDGTRLSIL.

The rearrangement links TRBV20-1 to TRBJ2-1; 8 positions agree with TRBD2. Germline loops: CDR1 DFQATT, CDR2 SNEGSKA (reference sequence). The CDR3 has 13 residues. J was trimmed by 2 bases and V by 7 bases; bases with no gene match: 4. CDR3 DNA sequence: TGCAGTGGTATTAGCGGGACCTACAATGAGCAGTTCTTC. Its protein is CSGISGTYNEQFF.

This clonotype was detected ten times or more. V is TRBV20-1 and J is TRBJ1-2; D is uncertain. V lost 3 bases and J 6 bases, leaving 14 bases between the germline ends. The CDR3 is 13 residues long. CDR1 is DFQATT, CDR2 SNEGSKA, per germline (reference sequence). DNA for the CDR3: TGCAGTGCTAGGAGCCAGGCACGGGATGGCTACACCTTC. Protein: CSARSQARDGYTF.

This CDR3 reads CASTRGTRHTEAFF. The CDR3 nucleotides read TGTGCCAGCACCAGGGGGACAAGGCATACTGAAGCTTTCTTT. The V call is TRBV9, the J call TRBJ1-1; 7 nucleotides line up with TRBD1. There are 14 residues in the CDR3. Germline trimming cut 6 bases from V and 5 bases from J; bases unmatched to any gene: 10. The germline V gene encodes CDR1 SGDLS and CDR2 YYNGEE.

This clonotype was detected ten times or more. The CDR3 protein is CAIPGQNYGYTF. The CDR3, as DNA: TGTGCCATCCCAGGACAGAACTATGGCTACACCTTC. The chain is built from TRBV10-3 and TRBJ1-2; D might be TRBD1 (6 bases). This CDR3 is built from 12 residues. Germline lookup yields CDR1 ENHRY and CDR2 SYGVKD. V lost 8 bases and J 2 bases, leaving 9 bases between the germline ends.

The rearrangement links TRBV5-1 to TRBJ2-1; D is possibly TRBD2 (6 bases). The V gene's germline CDR1 is SGHRS and CDR2 YFSETQ. This CDR3 region has 18 residues. V was clipped by 4 bases and J by 1 base, with 21 bases between them. The CDR3 region is CASSPGGPFSDSYNEQFF. The CDR3, as DNA: TGCGCCAGCAGCCCTGGAGGGCCCTTCTCGGATTCCTACAATGAGCAGTTCTTC.

This chain links TRBV20-1 with TRBJ2-7; D assignment may be TRBD1 or TRBD2 (5 bases each). The CDR3 runs to 19 residues. Between the trimmed V and J ends, which lost 0 bases and 0 bases, there was a span of 24 bases. Germline CDR1 DFQATT, CDR2 SNEGSKA (reference sequence). CDR3 in DNA: TGCAGTGCTAGAGATAAGAGACAGTCAACCCGAGGGTCCTCCTACGAGCAGTACTTC. Its translation is CSARDKRQSTRGSSYEQYF.

This clonotype has at least ten counts. V is TRBV12-3 or TRBV12-4 and J is TRBJ2-7; TRBD1 matches 7 bases. This CDR3 spans 14 amino acids. Trimming cost V 5 bases and J 2 bases; bases outside gene matches: 6. As DNA, the CDR3 is TGTGCCAGCAGTCTCCGGGACAGCCCCTACGAGCAGTACTTC. Amino acid sequence: CASSLRDSPYEQYF.

The genes are TRBV4-3 and TRBJ2-3; possible D gene TRBD2, 6 bases. In germline, CDR1 is LGHNA, CDR2 YSLEER. V was pared by 2 bases and J by 2 bases, with 11 bases between. The CDR3 length is 15 residues. The CDR3 sequence: CASSQWAGTTDTQYF. The CDR3 nucleotides are TGCGCCAGCAGCCAATGGGCGGGAACCACAGATACGCAGTATTTT.

V is TRBV6-1 and J is TRBJ2-7; TRBD2 might be the D (5 bases). The CDR3 has 11 amino acids. Germline V gene lookup returns CDR1 MNHNS and CDR2 SASEGT. Trimming stripped 4 bases from V and 10 bases from J, with 11 bases between. CDR3 in DNA: TGTGCCAGCAGTGTACGGGATTCCCAGTACTTC. Translated: CASSVRDSQYF.

This clonotype was seen only a few times. The rearrangement uses TRBV12-3 or TRBV12-4 and TRBJ2-5; perhaps TRBD1 as D (6 bases). V shed 6 bases and J shed 1 base, with 12 bases lying between them. The CDR3 has 14 amino acids. The CDR3 sequence is CASRPGTFQETQYF. As DNA, the CDR3 is TGTGCCAGCAGACCCGGGACATTCCAAGAGACCCAGTACTTC.

This clonotype was counted a few times. The chain is built from TRBV13 and TRBJ1-3, with a tentative D call TRBD1 (5 bases). V dropped 0 bases and J dropped 4 bases, with 10 bases sitting between them. There are 15 residues in the CDR3. Germline-derived CDR1 and CDR2 are PRHDT and FYEKMQ (reference sequence). The CDR3 loop reads CASSLGAGPGNTIYF. The CDR3 DNA is TGTGCCAGCAGCTTAGGAGCAGGGCCAGGAAACACCATATATTTT.

There are many counts of this clonotype. The J gene is TRBJ2-7, the V gene TRBV20-1; TRBD2 matches 7 bases. CDR1 is DFQATT, CDR2 SNEGSKA, per germline (reference sequence). The V segment lost 0 bases and the J segment 1 base; nucleotides outside the gene matches: 6. The CDR3 length is 15 residues. This CDR3 reads CSARDRLAASYEQYF. As DNA, the CDR3 is TGCAGTGCTAGAGATCGTCTAGCGGCTTCCTACGAGCAGTACTTC.

This clonotype was detected a few times. This sequence joins TRBV3-1 and TRBJ1-1; D call uncertain. Trimming left V 3 bases short and J 3 bases short, with 14 bases between. There are 15 residues in the CDR3. The germline gives CDR1 LGHDT, CDR2 YNNKEL (reference sequence). The CDR3 loop is CASSQMSLGHTEAFF. As DNA, the CDR3 is TGTGCCAGCAGCCAGATGTCCCTTGGGCACACTGAAGCTTTCTTT.

The J gene is TRBJ2-7, the V gene TRBV5-1; tentative D call: TRBD1 (6 bases). This CDR3 contains 18 residues. Germline values: CDR1 SGHRS, CDR2 YFSETQ. Between the trimmed V and J ends, which lost 4 bases and 4 bases, there was a span of 27 bases. Here the CDR3 DNA reads TGCGCCAGCAGCCTCCGCGGGCCTGTTGGACAGCTCTCGTACGAGCAGTACTTC. Its protein is CASSLRGPVGQLSYEQYF. Using reference TRBV5-1 and TRBJ2-7 for the parts outside the CDR3, the full variable domain is KAGVTQTPRYLIKTRGQQVTLSCSPISGHRSVSWYQQTPGQGLQFLFEYFSETQRNKGNFPGRFSGRQFSNSRSEMNVSTLELGDSALYLCASSLRGPVGQLSYEQYFGPGTRLTVT.

Details on this clonotype: Possible read error: a much larger clone is one base away. This sequence joins TRBV29-1 and TRBJ2-2; D is ambiguous. The length of the CDR3 is 11 residues. Germline V gives CDR1 SQVTM, CDR2 ANQGSEA. Trimming took off 7 bases at V and 3 bases at J, with 6 bases between the two ends. CDR3 in DNA: TGCAGCGCGCAGGACACCGGGGAGCTGTTTTTT. Protein: CSAQDTGELFF.

This clonotype was seen only a few times. The chain employs TRBV4-2 and TRBJ2-5; tentative D call: TRBD1 (6 bases). The germline V gene encodes CDR1 LGHNA and CDR2 YNFKEQ. The ends were cut back, 4 bases at V and 13 bases at J, with 22 bases in the middle. CDR3 length: 14 amino acids. The CDR3 loop is CASSRERRDTEAYF. Written as DNA, the CDR3 is TGTGCCAGCAGCCGAGAACGACGGGACACCGAGGCGTACTTC.

The gene calls are TRBV4-3 and TRBJ2-7; 7 nucleotides align to TRBD1. CDR1 is LGHNA, CDR2 YSLEER, per germline. This CDR3 region has 15 residues. The trim removed 3 bases at V and 5 bases at J, leaving 10 bases unmatched. CDR3 DNA: TGCGCCAGCAGCCAGGCTCTGACAGGGTTCGACGAGCAGTACTTC. Translation gives CASSQALTGFDEQYF.